This T cell receptor (beta chain) originates from a study of blood T cell repertoires in COVID-19. Study details: The origin of the acute and convalescent COVID-19 samples was the United States, Italy and Spain. Sources were T cells, B-cell-depleted T cells, or PBMCs; the material itself was cDNA or gDNA.

Data came from immunoSEQ multiplex PCR; TCRdb stores just in-frame clones and leaves some out. The repertoire holds 200,000 to 300,000 clones, with about 86% as singletons. CDR3 length: 16 amino acids. V lost 5 bases to trimming and J lost 1 base, with 16 bases between them. Germline CDR1 reads SGHRS; CDR2 reads YFSETQ. Sequencing input: peripheral blood. The receptor was derived from a man aged 25-45 years with active or convalescent COVID-19. This chain links TRBV5-1 with TRBJ2-1; possibly TRBD2 for D (7 bases). This CDR3 is CASRTLKGGSYNEQFF. The DNA for the CDR3 is TGCGCCAGCAGGACTCTCAAGGGGGGGTCCTACAATGAGCAGTTCTTC.